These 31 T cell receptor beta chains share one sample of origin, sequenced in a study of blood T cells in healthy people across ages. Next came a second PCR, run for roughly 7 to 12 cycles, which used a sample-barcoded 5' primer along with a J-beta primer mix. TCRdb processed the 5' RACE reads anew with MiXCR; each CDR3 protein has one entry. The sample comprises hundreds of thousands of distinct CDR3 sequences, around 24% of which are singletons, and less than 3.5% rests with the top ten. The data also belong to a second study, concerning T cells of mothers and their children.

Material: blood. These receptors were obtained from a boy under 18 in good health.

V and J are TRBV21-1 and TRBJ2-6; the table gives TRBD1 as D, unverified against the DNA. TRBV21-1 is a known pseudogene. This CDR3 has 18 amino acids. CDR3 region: CASSNRGPGGSGANVLTF. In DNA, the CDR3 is TGTGCCAGCAGCAACCGGGGGCCGGGGGGCTCTGGGGCCAACGTCCTGACTTTC.

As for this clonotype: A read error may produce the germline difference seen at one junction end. For the CDR3, the DNA is TGTGCCAGCAGCCAAGGCAGACAAGAGGCCCAGTACTTC. Residues: CASSQGRQEAQYF. The chain uses TRBV3-1 and TRBJ2-5; D is unclear. The CDR3 runs 13 residues. Germline V gene data show CDR1 as LGHDT and CDR2 as YNNKEL (reference sequence).

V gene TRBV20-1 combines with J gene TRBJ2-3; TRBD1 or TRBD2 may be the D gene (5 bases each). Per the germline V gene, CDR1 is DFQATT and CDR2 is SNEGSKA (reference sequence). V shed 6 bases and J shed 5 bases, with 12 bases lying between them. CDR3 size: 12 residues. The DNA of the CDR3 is TGCAGTGCGCTCCCGAGGGGAGATACGCAGTATTTT. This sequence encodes CSALPRGDTQYF.

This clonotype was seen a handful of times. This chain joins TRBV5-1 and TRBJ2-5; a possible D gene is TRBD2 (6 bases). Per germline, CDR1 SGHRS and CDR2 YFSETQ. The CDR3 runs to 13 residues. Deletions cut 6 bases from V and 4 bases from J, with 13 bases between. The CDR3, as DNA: TGCGCCAGCAAGGGCGGGGACCGAGAGACCCAGTACTTC. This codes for CASKGGDRETQYF.

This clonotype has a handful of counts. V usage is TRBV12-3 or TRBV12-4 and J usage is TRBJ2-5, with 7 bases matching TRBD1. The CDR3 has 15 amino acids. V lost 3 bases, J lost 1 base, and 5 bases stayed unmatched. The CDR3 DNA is TGTGCCAGCAGTTTCCTTACAGGGGCCCAAGAGACCCAGTACTTC. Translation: CASSFLTGAQETQYF.

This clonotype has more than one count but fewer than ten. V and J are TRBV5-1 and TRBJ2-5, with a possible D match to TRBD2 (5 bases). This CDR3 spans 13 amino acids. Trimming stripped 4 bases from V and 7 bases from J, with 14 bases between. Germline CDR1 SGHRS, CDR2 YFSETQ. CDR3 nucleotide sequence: TGCGCCAGCAGCCCGTTCGCGGGCGGGACCCAGTACTTC. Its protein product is CASSPFAGGTQYF.

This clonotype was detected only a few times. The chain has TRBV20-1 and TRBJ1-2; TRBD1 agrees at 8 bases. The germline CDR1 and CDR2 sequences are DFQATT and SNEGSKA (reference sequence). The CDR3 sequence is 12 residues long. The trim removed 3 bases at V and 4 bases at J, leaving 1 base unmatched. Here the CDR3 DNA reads TGCAGTGCTAGGGACAGGGTCTATGGCTACACCTTC. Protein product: CSARDRVYGYTF.

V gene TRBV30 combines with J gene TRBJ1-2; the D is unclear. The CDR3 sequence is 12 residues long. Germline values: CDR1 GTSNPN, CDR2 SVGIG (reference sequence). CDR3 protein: CAAVAEVYGYTF. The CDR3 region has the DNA TGTGCGGCGGTGGCAGAAGTATATGGCTACACCTTC.

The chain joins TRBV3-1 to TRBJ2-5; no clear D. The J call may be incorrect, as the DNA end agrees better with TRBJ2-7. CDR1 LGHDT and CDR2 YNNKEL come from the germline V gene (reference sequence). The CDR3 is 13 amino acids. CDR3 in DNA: TGTGCCAGCAGCCGGTCCTCTTTCTACGAGCAGTACTTC. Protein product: CASSRSSFYEQYF.

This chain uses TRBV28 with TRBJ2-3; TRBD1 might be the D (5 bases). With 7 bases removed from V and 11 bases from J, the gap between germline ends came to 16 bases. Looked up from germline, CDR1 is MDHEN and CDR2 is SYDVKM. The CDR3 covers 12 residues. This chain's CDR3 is CASTSGAKGQYF. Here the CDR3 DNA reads TGTGCCAGCACCTCTGGGGCCAAAGGGCAGTATTTT.

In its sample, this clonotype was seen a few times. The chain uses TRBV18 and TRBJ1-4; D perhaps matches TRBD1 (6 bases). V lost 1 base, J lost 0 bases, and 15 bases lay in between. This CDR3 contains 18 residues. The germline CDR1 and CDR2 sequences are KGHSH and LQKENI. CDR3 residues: CASSPLTGMGATNEKLFF. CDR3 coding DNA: TGTGCCAGCTCACCACTAACAGGGATGGGCGCAACTAATGAAAAACTGTTTTTT.

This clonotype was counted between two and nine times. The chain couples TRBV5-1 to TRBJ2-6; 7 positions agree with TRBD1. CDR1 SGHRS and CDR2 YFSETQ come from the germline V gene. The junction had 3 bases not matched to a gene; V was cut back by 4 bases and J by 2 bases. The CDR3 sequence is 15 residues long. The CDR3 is CASSDRVAGANVLTF. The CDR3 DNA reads TGCGCCAGCAGCGACAGGGTGGCTGGGGCCAACGTCCTGACTTTC.

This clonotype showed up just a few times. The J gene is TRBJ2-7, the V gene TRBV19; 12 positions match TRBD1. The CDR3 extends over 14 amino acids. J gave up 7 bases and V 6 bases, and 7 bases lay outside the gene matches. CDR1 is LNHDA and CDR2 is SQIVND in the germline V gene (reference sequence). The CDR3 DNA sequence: TGTGCCAGTAGCGGGACAGGGGGCTCGGAAGAGCAGTACTTC. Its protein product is CASSGTGGSEEQYF.

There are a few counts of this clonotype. CDR3 protein: CASSYSAFYEQYF. The CDR3 coding sequence is TGTGCCAGCAGTTACTCGGCATTCTACGAGCAGTACTTC. The V call is TRBV6-5, the J call TRBJ2-7; D gene uncertain. The V gene's germline CDR1 is MNHEY and CDR2 SVGAGI. The CDR3 contains 13 residues. V gave up 0 bases and J gave up 3 bases, with 6 bases separating them.

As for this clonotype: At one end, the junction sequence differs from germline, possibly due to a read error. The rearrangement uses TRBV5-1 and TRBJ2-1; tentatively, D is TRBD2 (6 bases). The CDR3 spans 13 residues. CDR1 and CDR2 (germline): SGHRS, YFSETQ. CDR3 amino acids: CASSGRSYNVQFF. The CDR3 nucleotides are TGCGCCAGTAGCGGTCGTTCCTACAATGTGCAGTTCTTC.

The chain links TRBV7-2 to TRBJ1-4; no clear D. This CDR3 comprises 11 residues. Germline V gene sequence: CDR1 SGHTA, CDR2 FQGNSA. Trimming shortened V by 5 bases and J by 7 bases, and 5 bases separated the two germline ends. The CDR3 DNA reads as TGTGCCAGCAGCGCGGGTGAAAAACTGTTTTTT. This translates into CASSAGEKLFF.

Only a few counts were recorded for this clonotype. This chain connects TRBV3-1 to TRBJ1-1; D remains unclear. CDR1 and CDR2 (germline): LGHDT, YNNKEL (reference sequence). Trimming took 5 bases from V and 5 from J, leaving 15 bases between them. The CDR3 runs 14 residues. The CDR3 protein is CASSNGGRYTEAFF. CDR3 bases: TGTGCCAGCAGCAACGGAGGAAGGTATACTGAAGCTTTCTTT. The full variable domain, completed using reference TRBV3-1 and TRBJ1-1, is DTAVSQTPKYLVTQMGNDKSIKCEQNLGHDTMYWYKQDSKKFLKIMFSYNNKELIINETVPNRFSPKSPDKAHLNLHINSLELGDSAVYFCASSNGGRYTEAFFGQGTRLTVV.

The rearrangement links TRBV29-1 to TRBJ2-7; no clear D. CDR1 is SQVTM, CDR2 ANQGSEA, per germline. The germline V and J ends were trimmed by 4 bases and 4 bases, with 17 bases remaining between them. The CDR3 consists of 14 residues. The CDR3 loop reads CSVAADAGAYEQYF. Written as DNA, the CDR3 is TGCAGCGTTGCGGCGGACGCCGGAGCGTACGAGCAGTACTTC.

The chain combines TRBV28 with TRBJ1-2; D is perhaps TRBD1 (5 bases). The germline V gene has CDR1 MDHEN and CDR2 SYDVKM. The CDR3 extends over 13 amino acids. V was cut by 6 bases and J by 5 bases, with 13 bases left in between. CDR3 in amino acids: CASRHGGGYGYTF. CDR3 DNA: TGTGCCAGCAGACATGGGGGGGGATATGGCTACACCTTC.

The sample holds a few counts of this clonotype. The CDR3 nucleotides read TGTGCCAGCAGCTTGTTCCAGGGATTTGGCACCGAAGCTTTCTTT. Translating it yields CASSLFQGFGTEAFF. V and J are TRBV5-5 and TRBJ1-1; TRBD1 might be the D (5 bases). Trimming removed 1 base at V and 8 bases at J, with 18 bases between. The CDR3 has 15 amino acids. In germline, CDR1 is SGHKS, CDR2 YYEKEE (reference sequence). Looking up the rest from reference TRBV5-5 and TRBJ1-1 gives the full variable domain: DAGVTQSPTHLIKTRGQQVTLRCSPISGHKSVSWYQQVLGQGPQFIFQYYEKEERGRGNFPDRFSARQFPNYSSELNVNALLLGDSALYLCASSLFQGFGTEAFFGQGTRLTVV.

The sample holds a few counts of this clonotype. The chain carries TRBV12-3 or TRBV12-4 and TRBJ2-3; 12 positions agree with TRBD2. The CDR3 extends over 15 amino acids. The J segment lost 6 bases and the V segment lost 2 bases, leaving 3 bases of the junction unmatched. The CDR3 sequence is CASSLLAGGPDTQYF. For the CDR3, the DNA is TGTGCCAGCAGTTTACTAGCGGGGGGGCCGGATACGCAGTATTTT.

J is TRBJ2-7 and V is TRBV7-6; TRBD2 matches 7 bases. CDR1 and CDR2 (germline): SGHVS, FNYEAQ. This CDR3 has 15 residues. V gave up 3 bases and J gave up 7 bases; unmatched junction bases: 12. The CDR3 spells CASSLGGGSSEEQYF. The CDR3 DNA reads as TGTGCCAGCAGCTTGGGGGGGGGGAGTTCCGAGGAGCAGTACTTC.

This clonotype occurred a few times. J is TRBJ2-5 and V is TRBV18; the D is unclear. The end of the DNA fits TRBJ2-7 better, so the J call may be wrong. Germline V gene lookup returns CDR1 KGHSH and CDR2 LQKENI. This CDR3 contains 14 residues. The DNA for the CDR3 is TGTGCCAGCTCACCAGCTTGGAACTCCTACGAGCAGTACTTC. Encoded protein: CASSPAWNSYEQYF.

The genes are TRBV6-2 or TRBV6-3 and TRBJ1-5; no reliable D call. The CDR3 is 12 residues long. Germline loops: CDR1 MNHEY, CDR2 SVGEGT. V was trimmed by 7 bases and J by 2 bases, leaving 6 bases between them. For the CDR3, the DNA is TGTGCCAGCAACGAGGGCAATCAGCCCCAGCATTTT. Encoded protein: CASNEGNQPQHF.

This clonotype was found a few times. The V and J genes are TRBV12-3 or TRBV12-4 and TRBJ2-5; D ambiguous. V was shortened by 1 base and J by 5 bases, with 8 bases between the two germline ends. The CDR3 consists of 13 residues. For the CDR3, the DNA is TGTGCCAGCAGTTTAGGCCACGAGGAGACCCAGTACTTC. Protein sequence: CASSLGHEETQYF.

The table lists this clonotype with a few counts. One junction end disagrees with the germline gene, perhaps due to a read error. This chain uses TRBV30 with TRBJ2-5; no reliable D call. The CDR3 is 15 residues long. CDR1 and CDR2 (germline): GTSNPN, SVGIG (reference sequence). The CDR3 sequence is CAWSSKRELEETQYF. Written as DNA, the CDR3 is TGTGCCTGGAGTTCCAAACGAGAATTGGAAGAGACCCAATACTTC.

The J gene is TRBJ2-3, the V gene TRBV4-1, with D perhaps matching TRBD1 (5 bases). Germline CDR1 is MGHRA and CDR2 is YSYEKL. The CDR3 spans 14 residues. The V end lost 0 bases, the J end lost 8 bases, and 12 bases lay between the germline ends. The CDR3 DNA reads TGCGCCAGCAGCCAAGATCCAGGGTTGGGTACGCAGTATTTT. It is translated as CASSQDPGLGTQYF.

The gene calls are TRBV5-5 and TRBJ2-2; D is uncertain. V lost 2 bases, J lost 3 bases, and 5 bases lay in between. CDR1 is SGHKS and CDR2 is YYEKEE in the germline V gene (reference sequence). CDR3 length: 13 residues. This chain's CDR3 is CASSLIYTGELFF. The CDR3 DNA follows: TGTGCCAGCAGCTTAATTTACACCGGGGAGCTGTTTTTT.

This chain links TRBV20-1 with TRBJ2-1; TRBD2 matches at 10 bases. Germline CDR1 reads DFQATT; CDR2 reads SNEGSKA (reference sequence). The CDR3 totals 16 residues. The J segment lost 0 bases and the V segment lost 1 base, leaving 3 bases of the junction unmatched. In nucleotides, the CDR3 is TGCAGTGCTAGAGCGGCTAGCGGGAGCTCCTACAATGAGCAGTTCTTC. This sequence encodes CSARAASGSSYNEQFF.

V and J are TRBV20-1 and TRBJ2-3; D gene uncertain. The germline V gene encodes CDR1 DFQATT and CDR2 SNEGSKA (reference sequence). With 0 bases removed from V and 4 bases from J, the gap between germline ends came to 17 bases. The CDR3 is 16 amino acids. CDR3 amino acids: CSARDYKTGTPDTQYF. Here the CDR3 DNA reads TGCAGTGCTAGAGACTACAAGACGGGCACTCCAGATACGCAGTATTTT.

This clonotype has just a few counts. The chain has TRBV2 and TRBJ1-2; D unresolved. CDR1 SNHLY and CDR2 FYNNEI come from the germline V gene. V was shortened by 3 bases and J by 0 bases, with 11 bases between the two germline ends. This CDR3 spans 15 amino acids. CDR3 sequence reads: CASSDIRQTNYGYTF. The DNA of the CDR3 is TGTGCCAGCAGTGATATTAGGCAGACTAACTATGGCTACACCTTC.